The 5 T cell receptor beta chains below all came from one sample that was sequenced in a study of cytomegalovirus exposure and HLA in healthy donors. It was with 60 Vbeta and 13 Jbeta primers that the PCR ran. Sequencing used immunoSEQ multiplex PCR; TCRdb keeps in-frame clones, though not all of them. The sample records 130,000 or so clones, roughly four fifths being singletons. The source material was PBMCs. All receptors come from a woman between 55 and 75 years old in good health and CMV-seronegative.

The V gene is TRBV2, the J gene TRBJ1-1; a weak D match, TRBD1 (5 bases). Trimming stripped 10 bases from V and 3 bases from J, with 15 bases between. Per germline, CDR1 SNHLY and CDR2 FYNNEI. The CDR3 loop spans 13 amino acids. The CDR3, as DNA: TGTGCCATCAGCAGGGAGCGGGACACTGAAGCTTTCTTT. It translates to CAISRERDTEAFF.

The chain uses TRBV14 and TRBJ1-4, with no clear D. Germline values: CDR1 SGHDN, CDR2 FVKESK. V lost 4 bases, J lost 0 bases, and 12 bases lay in between. This CDR3 spans 16 amino acids. CDR3 sequence reads: CASSRQTSATNEKLFF. As DNA, the CDR3 is TGTGCCAGCAGCCGTCAGACTTCTGCAACTAATGAAAAACTGTTTTTT.

This sequence joins TRBV27 and TRBJ2-2, with D possibly matching TRBD1 (6 bases). Trimming took 5 bases from V and 10 from J, leaving 17 bases between them. The CDR3 runs to 14 residues. Germline CDR1 and CDR2: MNHEY and SMNVEV (reference sequence). CDR3 in amino acids: CASSVPGHPSELFF. CDR3 sequence (DNA): TGTGCCAGCAGTGTACCGGGACACCCATCGGAGCTGTTTTTT.

The CDR3 nucleotides are TGTGCCAGCAGCACCGGACTAGCGGGTTACAATGAGCAGTTCTTC. It is translated as CASSTGLAGYNEQFF. V and J are TRBV7-8 and TRBJ2-1, with 11 bases lining up with TRBD2. Germline V lookup: CDR1 SGHVS, CDR2 FQNEAQ. The length of the CDR3 is 15 residues. The V gene end was trimmed by 5 bases and the J gene end by 4 bases; junction bases not matched to a gene: 4.

This chain links TRBV28 with TRBJ1-2; 7 bases are shared with TRBD1. CDR1 and CDR2 (germline): MDHEN, SYDVKM. V was pared by 8 bases and J by 4 bases, with 7 bases of the junction left unmatched. This CDR3 is built from 13 residues. The CDR3 sequence: CASATGLGYGYTF. The CDR3 nucleotides read TGTGCCAGCGCGACAGGGCTAGGCTATGGCTACACCTTC.